These T cell receptor beta chains were read from a single sample in a study of T cells in Graves' hyperthyroidism and ophthalmopathy. TCRdb fed the multiplex PCR reads into MiXCR, producing one record per CDR3 protein. The table lists some 440,000 distinct CDR3 sequences, roughly 14% of them singletons. Sequenced: blood. These receptors originate from a young woman with Graves' hyperthyroidism. Each CDR3 is given with its conserved first and last residue. The D gene is left open where the match is weak. Expanded clones are given a class, and other clones once, few, many or no size at all.

TRBD2	TRBV13	TRBJ2-7	once	CASSPDWLTSGGSEQYF	TGTGCCAGCAGCCCCGACTGGCTCACTAGCGGAGGATCCGAGCAGTACTTC
TRBD2	TRBV9	TRBJ2-3	NA	CASSVERGAGTDTQYF	TGTGCCAGCAGCGTAGAGCGGGGGGCGGGGACAGATACGCAGTATTTT
NA	TRBV2	TRBJ2-5	many	CASSEWRSQETQYF	TGTGCCAGCAGTGAGTGGAGAAGCCAAGAGACCCAGTACTTC
NA	TRBV6-5	TRBJ1-3	few	CASSYGGQSSGNTIYF	TGTGCCAGCAGTTACGGGGGGCAGAGCTCTGGAAACACCATATATTTT
NA	TRBV15	TRBJ1-1	many	CATSGPTRRNTEAFF	TGTGCCACCAGCGGTCCGACCAGGCGGAACACTGAAGCTTTCTTT
NA	TRBV5-1	TRBJ1-4	few	CASSSREGGGKLFF	TGCGCCAGCAGCTCCCGGGAGGGCGGGGGAAAACTGTTTTTT
NA	TRBV15	TRBJ2-3	many	CATSRDFGLSDTQYF	TGTGCCACCAGCAGAGATTTTGGACTCTCAGATACGCAGTATTTT
TRBD1	TRBV28	TRBJ2-1	many	CASSPRDRGNEQFF	TGTGCCAGCAGCCCCCGAGACAGGGGCAATGAGCAGTTCTTC
NA	TRBV29-1	TRBJ1-2	few	CSVVTGPNQFYGYTF	TGCAGCGTTGTGACAGGACCCAACCAATTCTATGGCTACACCTTC
NA	TRBV6-2/TRBV6-3	TRBJ1-5	few	CASSADNSNQPQHF	TGTGCCAGCAGTGCGGACAATAGCAATCAGCCCCAGCATTTT
TRBD2	TRBV13	TRBJ2-1	many	CASSLVTKLLAGGNEQFF	TGTGCCAGCAGCTTAGTTACAAAGTTACTAGCGGGAGGTAATGAGCAGTTCTTC
TRBD1	TRBV6-1	TRBJ1-4	NA	CASSSNRGRVEKLFF	TGTGCCAGCAGTTCTAACAGGGGTCGGGTTGAAAAACTGTTTTTT
NA	TRBV7-9	TRBJ2-3	NA	CASSIEMGDTQYF	TGTGCCAGCAGCATTGAGATGGGAGATACGCAGTATTTT
TRBD2	TRBV6-1	TRBJ2-4	many	CASGTGLAGAVAKNIQYF	TGTGCCAGCGGTACGGGACTAGCGGGGGCTGTAGCCAAAAACATTCAGTACTTC
NA	TRBV6-6	TRBJ2-7	few	CASSYSGGARGEQYF	TGTGCCAGCAGTTACTCTGGGGGGGCGCGGGGCGAGCAGTACTTC
NA	TRBV6-2/TRBV6-3	TRBJ2-7	few	CASTPSGLYEQYF	TGTGCCAGTACCCCGAGCGGACTTTACGAGCAGTACTTC
NA	TRBV10-3	TRBJ1-1	many	CAISPDPTRGEAFF	TGTGCCATCAGCCCGGATCCCACTAGGGGTGAAGCTTTCTTT
NA	TRBV4-1	TRBJ1-1	NA	CASSQDPVGLNTEAFF	TGCGCCAGCAGCCAAGATCCTGTGGGCCTGAACACTGAAGCTTTCTTT
NA	TRBV4-1	TRBJ2-7	NA	CASSQDVLAQLYEQYF	TGCGCCAGCAGCCAAGATGTCCTAGCTCAACTCTACGAGCAGTACTTC
NA	TRBV7-6	TRBJ2-6	NA	CASSLEPYRAWGSGANVLTF	TGTGCCAGCAGCTTAGAGCCTTACAGGGCCTGGGGCTCTGGGGCCAACGTCCTGACTTTC
TRBD1	TRBV7-8	TRBJ1-5	many	CASSLRRTGDQPQHF	TGTGCCAGCAGCTTACGGCGGACAGGGGATCAGCCCCAGCATTTT
TRBD1	TRBV28	TRBJ2-6	NA	CASSVGQYSGANVLTF	TGTGCCAGCAGTGTGGGACAGTACTCTGGGGCCAACGTCCTGACTTTC
TRBD1	TRBV5-1	TRBJ1-2	many	CASQGTGNYGYTF	TGCGCCAGCCAGGGGACAGGCAACTATGGCTACACCTTC
TRBD1	TRBV6-1	TRBJ2-7	many	CASRPRQGGYEQYF	TGTGCCAGCAGACCGCGACAGGGTGGCTACGAGCAGTACTTC
TRBD1	TRBV3-1	TRBJ1-5	many	CASSLKRQGLRAQHF	TGTGCCAGCAGCCTCAAGCGACAGGGCCTCAGGGCCCAGCATTTT
NA	TRBV7-9	TRBJ1-5	many	CASSLDSRNQPQHF	TGTGCCAGCAGCCTGGACAGTCGCAATCAGCCCCAGCATTTT
NA	TRBV28	TRBJ1-2	many	CASIEGTTRGGYTF	TGTGCCAGCATAGAGGGGACTACGAGGGGGGGCTACACCTTC
TRBD2	TRBV3-1	TRBJ2-2	many	CASSLGLAGGTGELFF	TGTGCCAGCAGCCTCGGACTAGCGGGAGGGACCGGGGAGCTGTTTTTT
TRBD2	TRBV12-3/TRBV12-4	TRBJ2-7	many	CASSFRLAGREQYF	TGTGCCAGCAGTTTCCGGCTAGCGGGACGCGAGCAGTACTTC
NA	TRBV20-1	TRBJ2-1	many	CSGRGESRNEQFF	TGCAGTGGTAGGGGGGAGTCTCGAAATGAGCAGTTCTTC
NA	TRBV2	TRBJ2-5	many	CASSEKADSQETQYF	TGTGCCAGCAGTGAAAAGGCCGACTCCCAAGAGACCCAGTACTTC
NA	TRBV20-1	TRBJ2-1	many	CSARPRGVSLYNEQFF	TGCAGTGCTAGACCTCGTGGGGTTTCGTTATACAATGAGCAGTTCTTC
TRBD2	TRBV24-1	TRBJ2-1	few	CATSDSRREGGEQFF	TGTGCCACCAGTGATTCCCGGCGGGAGGGGGGGGAGCAGTTCTTC
TRBD2	TRBV4-2	TRBJ2-7	many	CASSHSRLAGGYEQYF	TGTGCCAGCAGCCATTCACGACTAGCGGGAGGGTACGAGCAGTACTTC
NA	TRBV20-1	TRBJ2-5	many	CSAGQKETQYF	TGCAGTGCAGGACAGAAGGAGACCCAGTACTTC
TRBD2	TRBV20-1	TRBJ2-1	NA	CSAKRGGSYNEQFF	TGCAGTGCTAAGCGGGGGGGCTCCTACAATGAGCAGTTCTTC
NA	TRBV20-1	TRBJ1-1	NA	CSARDREAFF	TGCAGTGCTAGGGACAGAGAAGCTTTCTTT
NA	TRBV12-3/TRBV12-4	TRBJ2-7	many	CASSLLDPQKGAYEQYF	TGTGCCAGCAGTTTACTGGACCCACAAAAGGGAGCGTACGAGCAGTACTTC
TRBD1	TRBV5-6	TRBJ1-6	few	CASSSGLGQGGWLNSPLHF	TGTGCCAGCAGCTCTGGCCTGGGACAGGGGGGCTGGTTGAATTCACCCCTCCACTTT
TRBD2	TRBV6-1	TRBJ2-2	NA	CASSVGGRANGELFF	TGTGCCAGCAGTGTAGGCGGGAGGGCAAACGGGGAGCTGTTTTTT
NA	TRBV11-2	TRBJ2-5	many	CASSPGGAGFKTQYF	TGTGCCAGCAGCCCAGGCGGGGCGGGGTTTAAGACCCAGTACTTC
NA	TRBV3-1	TRBJ1-2	NA	CASSQDGGRYGYTF	TGTGCCAGCAGCCAAGATGGGGGCAGGTATGGCTACACCTTC
NA	TRBV7-3	TRBJ2-3	many	CASSSLDVDTQYF	TGTGCCAGCAGCTCCCTCGACGTAGATACGCAGTATTTT